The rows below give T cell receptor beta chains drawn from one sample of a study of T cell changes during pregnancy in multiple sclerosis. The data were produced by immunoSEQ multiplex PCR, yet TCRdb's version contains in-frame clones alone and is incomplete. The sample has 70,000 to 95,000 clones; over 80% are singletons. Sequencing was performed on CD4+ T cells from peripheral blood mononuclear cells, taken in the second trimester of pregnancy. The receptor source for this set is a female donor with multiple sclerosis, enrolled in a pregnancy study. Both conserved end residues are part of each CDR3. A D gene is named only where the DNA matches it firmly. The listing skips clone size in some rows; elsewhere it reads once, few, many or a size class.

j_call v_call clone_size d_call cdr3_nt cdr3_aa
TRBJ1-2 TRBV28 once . TGTGCCAGCACTCGTAGCAGGGAGGTGAGCTACACCTTC CASTRSREVSYTF
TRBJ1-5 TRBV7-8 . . TGTGCCAGCAGCTTGGACATCTTTAATCAGCCCCAGCATTTT CASSLDIFNQPQHF
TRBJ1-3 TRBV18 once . TGTGCCAGCTCACCGTCGATCAGCTCTGGAAACACCATATATTTT CASSPSISSGNTIYF
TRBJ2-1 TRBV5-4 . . TGTGCCAGCAGCTTGGGATCGCGAACAGCCAATGAGCAGTTCTTC CASSLGSRTANEQFF
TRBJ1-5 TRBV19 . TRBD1 TGTGCCACCACCACAGGGGCCGGCAATCAGCCCCAGCATTTT CATTTGAGNQPQHF
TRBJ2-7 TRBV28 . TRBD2 TGTGCCAGCAGTTTGGGTAGCGGGATCCGAACGGCCTACGAGCAGTACTTC CASSLGSGIRTAYEQYF
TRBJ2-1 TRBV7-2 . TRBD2 TGTGCCAGCAGCTTAGTGGGACTAGCGGGGGGGCCAAATGAGCAGTTCTTC CASSLVGLAGGPNEQFF
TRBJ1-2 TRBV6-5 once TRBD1 TGTGCCAGCAGTGACAGGGTTGGCTACACCTTC CASSDRVGYTF
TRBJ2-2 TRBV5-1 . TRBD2 TGCGCCAGCAGCTTGACCGGCGGGGGGGCCGTCGGGGAGCTGTTTTTT CASSLTGGGAVGELFF
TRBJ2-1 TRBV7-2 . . TGTGCCAGCAGCTTAGAGACAGGCAATTACAATGAGCAGTTCTTC CASSLETGNYNEQFF
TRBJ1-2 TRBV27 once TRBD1 TGTGCCAGCAGTTGGGGGACAGGCTCAAGGGGCTACACCTTC CASSWGTGSRGYTF